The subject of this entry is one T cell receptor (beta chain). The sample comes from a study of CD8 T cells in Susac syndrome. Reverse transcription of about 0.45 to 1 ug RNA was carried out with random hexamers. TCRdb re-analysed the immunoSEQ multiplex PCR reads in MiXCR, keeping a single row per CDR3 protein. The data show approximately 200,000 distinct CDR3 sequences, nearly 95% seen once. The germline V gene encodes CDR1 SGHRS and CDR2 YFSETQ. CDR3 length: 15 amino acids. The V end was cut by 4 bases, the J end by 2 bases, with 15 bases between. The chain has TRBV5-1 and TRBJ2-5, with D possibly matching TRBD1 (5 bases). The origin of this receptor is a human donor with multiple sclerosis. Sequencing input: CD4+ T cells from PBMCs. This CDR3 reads CASSPQVGSQETQYF. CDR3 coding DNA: TGCGCCAGCAGCCCACAGGTCGGCTCTCAAGAGACCCAGTACTTC. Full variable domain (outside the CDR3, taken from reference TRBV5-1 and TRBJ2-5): KAGVTQTPRYLIKTRGQQVTLSCSPISGHRSVSWYQQTPGQGLQFLFEYFSETQRNKGNFPGRFSGRQFSNSRSEMNVSTLELGDSALYLCASSPQVGSQETQYFGPGTRLLVL.